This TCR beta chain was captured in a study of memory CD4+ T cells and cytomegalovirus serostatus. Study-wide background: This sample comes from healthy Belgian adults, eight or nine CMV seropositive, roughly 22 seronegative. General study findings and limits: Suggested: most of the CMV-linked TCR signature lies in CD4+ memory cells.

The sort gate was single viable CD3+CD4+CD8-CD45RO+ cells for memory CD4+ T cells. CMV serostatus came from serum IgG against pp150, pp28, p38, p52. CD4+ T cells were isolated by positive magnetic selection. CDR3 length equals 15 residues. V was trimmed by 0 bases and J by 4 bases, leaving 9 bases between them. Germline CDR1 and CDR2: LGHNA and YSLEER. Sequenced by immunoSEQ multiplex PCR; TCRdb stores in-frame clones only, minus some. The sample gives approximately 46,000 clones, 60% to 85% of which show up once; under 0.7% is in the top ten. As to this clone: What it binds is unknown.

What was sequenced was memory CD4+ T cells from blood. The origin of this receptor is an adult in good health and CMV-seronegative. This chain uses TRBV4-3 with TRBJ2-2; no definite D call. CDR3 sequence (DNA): TGCGCCAGCAGCCAAGATCGGCACCTCACCGGGGAGCTGTTTTTT. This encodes CASSQDRHLTGELFF.